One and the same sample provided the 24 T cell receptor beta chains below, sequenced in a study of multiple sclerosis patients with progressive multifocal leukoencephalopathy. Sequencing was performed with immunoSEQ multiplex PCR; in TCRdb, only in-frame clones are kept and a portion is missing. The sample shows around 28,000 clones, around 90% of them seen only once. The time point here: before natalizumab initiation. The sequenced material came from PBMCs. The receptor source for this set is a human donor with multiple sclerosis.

The CDR3 spells CARIFSDSYGYTF. CDR3 bases: TGTGCCAGGATTTTCTCGGACAGTTATGGCTACACCTTC. The J gene is TRBJ1-2, the V gene TRBV2; possible D gene TRBD1, 6 bases. This CDR3 is built from 13 residues. Deletions cut 9 bases from V and 5 bases from J, with 16 bases between. Germline assignment: CDR1 SNHLY and CDR2 FYNNEI.

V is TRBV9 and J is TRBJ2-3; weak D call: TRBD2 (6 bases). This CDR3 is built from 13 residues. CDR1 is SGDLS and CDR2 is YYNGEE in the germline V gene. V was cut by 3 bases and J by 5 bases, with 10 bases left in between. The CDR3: CASSDGGEDTQYF. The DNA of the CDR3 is TGTGCCAGCAGCGACGGGGGAGAAGATACGCAGTATTTT.

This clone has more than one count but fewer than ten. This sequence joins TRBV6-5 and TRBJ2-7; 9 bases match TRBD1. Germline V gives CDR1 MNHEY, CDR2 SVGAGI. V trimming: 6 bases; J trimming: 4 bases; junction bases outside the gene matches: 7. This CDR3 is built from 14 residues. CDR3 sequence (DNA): TGTGCCAGCAGCCACACAGGGGGCGGGTACGAGCAGTACTTC. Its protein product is CASSHTGGGYEQYF.

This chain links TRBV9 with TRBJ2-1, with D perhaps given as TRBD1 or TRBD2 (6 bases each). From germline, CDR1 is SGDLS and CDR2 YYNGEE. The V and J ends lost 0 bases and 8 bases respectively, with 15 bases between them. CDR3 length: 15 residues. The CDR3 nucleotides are TGTGCCAGCAGCGTAGGGGGGGCAGAAAGGGATGAGCAGTTCTTC. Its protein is CASSVGGAERDEQFF.

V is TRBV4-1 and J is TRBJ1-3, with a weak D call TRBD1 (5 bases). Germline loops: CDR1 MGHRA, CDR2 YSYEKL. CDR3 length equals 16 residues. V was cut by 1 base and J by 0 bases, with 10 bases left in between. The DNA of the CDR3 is TGCGCCAGCAGCCAAGCCTTGGGACCCTCTGGAAACACCATATATTTT. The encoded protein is CASSQALGPSGNTIYF.

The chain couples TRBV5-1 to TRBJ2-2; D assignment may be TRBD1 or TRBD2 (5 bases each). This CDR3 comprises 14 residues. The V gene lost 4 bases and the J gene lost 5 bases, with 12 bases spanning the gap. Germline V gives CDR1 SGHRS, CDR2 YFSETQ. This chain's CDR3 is CASSEGRDTGELFF. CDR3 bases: TGCGCCAGCAGCGAGGGCAGGGATACCGGGGAGCTGTTTTTT. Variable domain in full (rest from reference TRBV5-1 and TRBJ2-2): KAGVTQTPRYLIKTRGQQVTLSCSPISGHRSVSWYQQTPGQGLQFLFEYFSETQRNKGNFPGRFSGRQFSNSRSEMNVSTLELGDSALYLCASSEGRDTGELFFGEGSRLTVL.

In nucleotides, the CDR3 is TGTGCCAGCAGTCTGGGATTCTATGGCTACACCTTC. It is translated as CASSLGFYGYTF. V and J are TRBV28 and TRBJ1-2; no clear D. The germline V and J ends were trimmed by 5 bases and 4 bases, with 8 bases remaining between them. Germline V gene data show CDR1 as MDHEN and CDR2 as SYDVKM. This CDR3 spans 12 amino acids.

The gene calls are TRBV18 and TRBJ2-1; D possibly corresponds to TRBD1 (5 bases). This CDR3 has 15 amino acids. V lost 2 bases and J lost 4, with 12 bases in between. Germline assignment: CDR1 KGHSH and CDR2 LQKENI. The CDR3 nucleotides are TGTGCCAGCTCACCAGGTACGACAGAGTACAATGAGCAGTTCTTC. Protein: CASSPGTTEYNEQFF.

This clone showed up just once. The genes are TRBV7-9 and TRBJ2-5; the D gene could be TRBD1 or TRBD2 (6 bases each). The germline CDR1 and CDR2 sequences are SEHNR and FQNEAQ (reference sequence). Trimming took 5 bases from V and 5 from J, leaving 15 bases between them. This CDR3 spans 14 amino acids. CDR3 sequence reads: CASSRGLVPETQYF. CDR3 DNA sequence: TGTGCCAGCAGCCGGGGGCTAGTTCCTGAGACCCAGTACTTC.

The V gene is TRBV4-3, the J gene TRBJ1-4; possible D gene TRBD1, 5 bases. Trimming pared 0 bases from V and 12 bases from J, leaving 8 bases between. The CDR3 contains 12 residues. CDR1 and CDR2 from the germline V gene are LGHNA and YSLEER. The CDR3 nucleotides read TGCGCCAGCAGCCAAGATTGGGGGGAACTGTTTTTT. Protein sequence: CASSQDWGELFF.

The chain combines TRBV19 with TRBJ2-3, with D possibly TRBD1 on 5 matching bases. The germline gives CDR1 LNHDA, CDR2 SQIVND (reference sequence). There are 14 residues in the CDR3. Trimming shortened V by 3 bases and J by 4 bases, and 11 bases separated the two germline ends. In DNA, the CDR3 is TGTGCCAGTAGTATCGGTCAGGGTGCAGATACGCAGTATTTT. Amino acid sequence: CASSIGQGADTQYF.

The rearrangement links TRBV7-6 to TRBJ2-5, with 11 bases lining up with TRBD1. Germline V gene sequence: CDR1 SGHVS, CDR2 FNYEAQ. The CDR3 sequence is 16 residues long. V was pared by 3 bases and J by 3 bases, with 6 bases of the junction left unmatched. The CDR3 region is CASSLRDRGGEETQYF. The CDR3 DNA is TGTGCCAGCAGCTTGCGGGACAGGGGGGGGGAAGAGACCCAGTACTTC.

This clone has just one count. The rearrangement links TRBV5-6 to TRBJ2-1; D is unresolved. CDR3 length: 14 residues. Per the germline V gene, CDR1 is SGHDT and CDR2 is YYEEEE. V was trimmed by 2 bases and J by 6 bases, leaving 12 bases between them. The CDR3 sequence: CASSFLDGPNEQFF. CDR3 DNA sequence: TGTGCCAGCAGCTTCCTGGACGGACCCAATGAGCAGTTCTTC. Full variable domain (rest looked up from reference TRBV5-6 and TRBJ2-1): DAGVTQSPTHLIKTRGQQVTLRCSPKSGHDTVSWYQQALGQGPQFIFQYYEEEERQRGNFPDRFSGHQFPNYSSELNVNALLLGDSALYLCASSFLDGPNEQFFGPGTRLTVL.

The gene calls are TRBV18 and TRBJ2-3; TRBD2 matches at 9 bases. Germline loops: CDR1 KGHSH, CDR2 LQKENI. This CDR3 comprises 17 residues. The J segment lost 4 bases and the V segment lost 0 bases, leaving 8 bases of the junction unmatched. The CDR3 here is CASSPPQKRGESDTQYF. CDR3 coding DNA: TGTGCCAGCTCACCACCGCAAAAGCGGGGGGAATCAGATACGCAGTATTTT.

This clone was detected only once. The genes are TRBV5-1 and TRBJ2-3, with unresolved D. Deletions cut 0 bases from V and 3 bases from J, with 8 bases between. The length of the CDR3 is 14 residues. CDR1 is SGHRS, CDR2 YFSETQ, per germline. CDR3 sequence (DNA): TGCGCCAGCAGCTTGGGGCAGTTAACAGATACGCAGTATTTT. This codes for CASSLGQLTDTQYF.

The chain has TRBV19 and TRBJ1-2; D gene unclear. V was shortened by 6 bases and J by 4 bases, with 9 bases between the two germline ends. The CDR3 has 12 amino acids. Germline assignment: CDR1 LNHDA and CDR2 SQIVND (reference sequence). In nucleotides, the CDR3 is TGTGCCAGTAGGGAGGGCTTCTATGGCTACACCTTC. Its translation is CASREGFYGYTF.

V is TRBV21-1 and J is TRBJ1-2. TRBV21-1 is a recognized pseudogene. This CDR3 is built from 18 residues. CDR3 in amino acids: CASSKYPGRTSRGGGYTF. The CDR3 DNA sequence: TGTGCCAGCAGCAAATATCCGGGACGGACCTCTAGGGGGGGAGGCTACACCTTC.

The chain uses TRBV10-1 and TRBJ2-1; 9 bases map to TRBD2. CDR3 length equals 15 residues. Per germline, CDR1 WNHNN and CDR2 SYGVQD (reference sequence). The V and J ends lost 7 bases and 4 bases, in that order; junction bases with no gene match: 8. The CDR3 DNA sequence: TGCGCCAGCATTTTTTGCCTAGCGGGGTACAATGAGCAGTTCTTC. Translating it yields CASIFCLAGYNEQFF.

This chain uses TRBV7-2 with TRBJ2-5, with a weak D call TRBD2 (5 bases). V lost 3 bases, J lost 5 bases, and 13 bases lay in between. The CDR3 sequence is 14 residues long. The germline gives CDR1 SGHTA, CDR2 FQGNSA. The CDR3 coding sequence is TGTGCCAGCAGCTTCAACGGAGGTTGGGAGACCCAGTACTTC. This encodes CASSFNGGWETQYF.

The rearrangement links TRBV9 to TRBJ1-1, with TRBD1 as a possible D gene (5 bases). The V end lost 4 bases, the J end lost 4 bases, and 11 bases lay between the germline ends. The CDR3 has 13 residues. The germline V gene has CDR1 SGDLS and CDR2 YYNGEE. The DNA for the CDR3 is TGTGCCAGCAGCTTTTCACAGGTCACTGAAGCTTTCTTT. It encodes CASSFSQVTEAFF.

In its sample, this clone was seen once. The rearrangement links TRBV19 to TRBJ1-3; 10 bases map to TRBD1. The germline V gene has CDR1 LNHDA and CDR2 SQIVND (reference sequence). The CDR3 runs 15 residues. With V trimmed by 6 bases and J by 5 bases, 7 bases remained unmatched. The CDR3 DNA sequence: TGTGCCAGTAGAGATGGACAGGGGGGTCGAAACACCATATATTTT. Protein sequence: CASRDGQGGRNTIYF. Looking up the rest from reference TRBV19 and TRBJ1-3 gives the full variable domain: DGGITQSPKYLFRKEGQNVTLSCEQNLNHDAMYWYRQDPGQGLRLIYYSQIVNDFQKGDIAEGYSVSREKKESFPLTVTSAQKNPTAFYLCASRDGQGGRNTIYFGEGSWLTVV.

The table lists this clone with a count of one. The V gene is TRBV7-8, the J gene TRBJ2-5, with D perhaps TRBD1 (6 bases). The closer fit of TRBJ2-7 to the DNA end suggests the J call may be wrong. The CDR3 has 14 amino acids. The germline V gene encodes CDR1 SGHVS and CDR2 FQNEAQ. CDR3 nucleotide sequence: TGTGCCAGCAGCTGGGACAAGTGGCCCTACGAGCAGTACTTC. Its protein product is CASSWDKWPYEQYF.

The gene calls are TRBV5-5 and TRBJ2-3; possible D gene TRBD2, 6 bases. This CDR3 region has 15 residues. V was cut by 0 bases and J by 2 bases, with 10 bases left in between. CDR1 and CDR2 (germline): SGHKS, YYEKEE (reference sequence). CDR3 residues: CASSLGAGLTDTQYF. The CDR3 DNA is TGTGCCAGCAGCTTGGGGGCGGGGCTCACAGATACGCAGTATTTT.

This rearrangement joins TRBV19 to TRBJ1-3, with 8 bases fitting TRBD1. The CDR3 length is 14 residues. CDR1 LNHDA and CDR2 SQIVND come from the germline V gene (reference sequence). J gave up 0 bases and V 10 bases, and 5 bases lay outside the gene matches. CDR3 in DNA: TGTGCCACCTCAGGGGGCTACTCTGGAAACACCATATATTTT. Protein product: CATSGGYSGNTIYF.